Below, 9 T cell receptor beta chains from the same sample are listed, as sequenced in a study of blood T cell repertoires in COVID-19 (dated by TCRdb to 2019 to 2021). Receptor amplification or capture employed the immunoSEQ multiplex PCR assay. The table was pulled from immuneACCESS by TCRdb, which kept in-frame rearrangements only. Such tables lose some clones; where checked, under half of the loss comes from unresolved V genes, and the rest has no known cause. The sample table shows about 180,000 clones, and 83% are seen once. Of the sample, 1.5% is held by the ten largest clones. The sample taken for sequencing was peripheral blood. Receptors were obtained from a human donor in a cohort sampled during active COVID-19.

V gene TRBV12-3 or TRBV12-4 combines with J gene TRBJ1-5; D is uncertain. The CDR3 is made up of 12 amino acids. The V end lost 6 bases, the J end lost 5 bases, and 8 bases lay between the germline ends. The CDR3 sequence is CASRSEDQPQHF. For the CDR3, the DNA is TGTGCCAGCAGATCAGAGGATCAGCCCCAGCATTTT.

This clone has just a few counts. The CDR3 sequence is CASSSDRGVPLHF. CDR3 DNA: TGTGCCAGCAGCTCCGACAGGGGTGTACCCCTCCACTTT. This chain connects TRBV11-2 to TRBJ1-6; 8 bases fit TRBD1. This CDR3 is built from 13 residues. The V and J ends lost 4 bases and 12 bases, in that order; junction bases with no gene match: 5. The V gene's germline CDR1 is SGHAT and CDR2 FQNNGV. Drawing the rest from reference TRBV11-2 and TRBJ1-6, the complete variable domain is EAGVAQSPRYKIIEKRQSVAFWCNPISGHATLYWYQQILGQGPKLLIQFQNNGVVDDSQLPKDRFSAERLKGVDSTLKIQPAKLEDSAVYLCASSSDRGVPLHFGNGTRLTVT.

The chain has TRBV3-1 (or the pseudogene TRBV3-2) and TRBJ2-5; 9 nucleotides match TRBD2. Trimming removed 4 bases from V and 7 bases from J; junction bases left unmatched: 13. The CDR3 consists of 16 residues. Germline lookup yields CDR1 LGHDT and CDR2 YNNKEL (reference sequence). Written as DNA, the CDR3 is TGTGCCAGCAGCCTCCCGGGACTAGCCCGGGTTAGGACCCAGTACTTC. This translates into CASSLPGLARVRTQYF.

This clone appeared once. The CDR3 spells CASSVAGGTDTQYF. The CDR3 coding sequence is TGTGCCAGCAGTGTAGCGGGGGGCACAGATACGCAGTATTTT. The J gene is TRBJ2-3, the V gene TRBV6-4; 9 bases are a match to TRBD2. The CDR3 is 14 amino acids. J lost 1 base, V lost 4 bases, and 0 bases had no gene match. Germline CDR1 is MRHNA and CDR2 is SNTAGT.

The CDR3 DNA follows: TGTGCCAGCGAGGGACAGGGGGTGAACACTGAAGCTTTCTTT. This codes for CASEGQGVNTEAFF. The V and J genes are TRBV18 and TRBJ1-1, with 11 bases matching TRBD1. V lost 8 bases, J lost 0 bases, and 2 bases stayed unmatched. There are 14 residues in the CDR3. Germline V gene data show CDR1 as KGHSH and CDR2 as LQKENI.

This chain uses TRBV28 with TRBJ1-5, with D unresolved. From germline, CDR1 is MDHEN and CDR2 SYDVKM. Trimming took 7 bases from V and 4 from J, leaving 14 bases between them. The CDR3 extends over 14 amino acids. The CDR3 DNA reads TGTGCCAGCATTCCCGGTACAGCTAATCAGCCCCAGCATTTT. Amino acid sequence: CASIPGTANQPQHF.

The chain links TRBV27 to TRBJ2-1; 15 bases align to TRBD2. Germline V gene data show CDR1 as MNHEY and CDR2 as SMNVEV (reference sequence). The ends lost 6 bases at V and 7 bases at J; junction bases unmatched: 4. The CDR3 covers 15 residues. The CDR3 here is CASSPGLAGGNEQFF. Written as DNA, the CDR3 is TGTGCCAGCAGCCCGGGACTAGCGGGAGGTAATGAGCAGTTCTTC.

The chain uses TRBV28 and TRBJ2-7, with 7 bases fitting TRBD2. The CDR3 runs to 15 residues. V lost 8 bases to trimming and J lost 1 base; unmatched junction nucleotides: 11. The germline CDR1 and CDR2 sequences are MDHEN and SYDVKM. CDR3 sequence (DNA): TGTGCCAGCCTACCCTCGGGGAGGGTGTCCTACGAGCAGTACTTC. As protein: CASLPSGRVSYEQYF.

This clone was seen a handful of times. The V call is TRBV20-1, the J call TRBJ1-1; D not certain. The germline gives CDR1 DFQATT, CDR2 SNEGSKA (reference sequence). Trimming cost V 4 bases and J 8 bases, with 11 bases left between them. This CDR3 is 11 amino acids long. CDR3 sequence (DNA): TGCAGTGCTAATCCGGGAGGAGAAGCTTTCTTT. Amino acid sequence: CSANPGGEAFF.